The 26 T cell receptor beta chains in this list originate from one sample, sequenced in a study of Ad26.COV2.S vaccination and SARS-CoV-2 variants. Treatment defined: about 20 received Ad26.COV2.S at low or high dose, single or two shots; about 5 received placebo; per-sample allocation not given. The study sampled participants on day 63 after the first vaccine or placebo injection. The method was immunoSEQ multiplex PCR; TCRdb's version includes in-frame clones alone and lacks a portion of them. This table holds roughly 700,000 clones, 80% to 90% found once. The sample here was peripheral blood, taken in a trial of Ad26.COV2.S vaccine versus placebo. These TCRs come from a person aged 18-65 years who received the Ad26.COV2.S COVID-19 vaccine or a placebo.

This clone appeared a few times. The genes are TRBV9 and TRBJ2-6, with 8 bases fitting TRBD2. Germline V gene sequence: CDR1 SGDLS, CDR2 YYNGEE. The CDR3 runs 15 residues. The junction had 2 bases not matched to a gene; V was cut back by 4 bases and J by 2 bases. The CDR3 region is CASSPRGAGANVLTF. CDR3 in DNA: TGTGCCAGCAGCCCGCGGGGGGCTGGGGCCAACGTCCTGACTTTC.

The V and J genes are TRBV7-8 and TRBJ2-2; 11 bases are shared with TRBD2. The CDR3 is 16 amino acids. The ends lost 8 bases at V and 5 bases at J; junction bases unmatched: 10. Per the germline V gene, CDR1 is SGHVS and CDR2 is FQNEAQ. In nucleotides, the CDR3 is TGTGCCAGCGCACTAGCGGGAGTCCTGCAAACCGGGGAGCTGTTTTTT. It specifies CASALAGVLQTGELFF.

The chain couples TRBV13 to TRBJ1-6, with D unclear. Germline loops: CDR1 PRHDT, CDR2 FYEKMQ (reference sequence). Trimming took off 1 base at V and 9 bases at J, with 4 bases between the two ends. The CDR3 extends over 12 amino acids. The CDR3 bases are TGTGCCAGCAGCTTAGTGGGTTCACCCCTCCACTTT. Translated: CASSLVGSPLHF.

This clone occurred once. The chain links TRBV6-2 or TRBV6-3 to TRBJ2-2; D is unclear. V was shortened by 2 bases and J by 5 bases, with 12 bases between the two germline ends. This CDR3 has 15 amino acids. Germline V gene data show CDR1 as MNHEY and CDR2 as SVGEGT. Written as DNA, the CDR3 is TGTGCCAGCAGTTACCACACTACTCTAACCGGGGAGCTGTTTTTT. It codes for CASSYHTTLTGELFF.

The chain uses TRBV4-3 and TRBJ2-7; 13 bases match TRBD2. Germline CDR1 is LGHNA and CDR2 is YSLEER. Trimming took 0 bases from V and 5 from J; bases not matched to a gene: 1. CDR3 length: 15 residues. The CDR3 region has the DNA TGCGCCAGCAGCCAAGAGACTAGCGGGGGGCACGAGCAGTACTTC. This codes for CASSQETSGGHEQYF.

This rearrangement joins TRBV6-5 to TRBJ1-2; D may be TRBD1 (5 bases). Germline V gene data show CDR1 as MNHEY and CDR2 as SVGAGI. Trimming took 2 bases from V and 5 from J, leaving 15 bases between them. The CDR3 spans 15 residues. CDR3 DNA sequence: TGTGCCAGCAGTTACCGTTCCTCAGGGCTGTATGGCTACACCTTC. As protein: CASSYRSSGLYGYTF.

The rearrangement joins TRBV4-1 to TRBJ2-2, with D possibly being TRBD1 (6 bases). Germline assignment: CDR1 MGHRA and CDR2 YSYEKL. The V gene lost 4 bases and the J gene lost 6 bases, with 15 bases spanning the gap. The length of the CDR3 is 15 residues. The CDR3 is CASSLRQVTAGELFF. CDR3 coding DNA: TGCGCCAGCAGCCTGCGACAGGTTACCGCCGGGGAGCTGTTTTTT.

The chain has TRBV7-9 and TRBJ2-3; D remains unclear. Trimming left V 1 base short and J 2 bases short, with 4 bases between. The CDR3 extends over 13 amino acids. Germline V CDR1 and CDR2: SEHNR, FQNEAQ (reference sequence). CDR3 loop: CASSLGFTDTQYF. CDR3 DNA sequence: TGTGCCAGCAGCTTAGGTTTCACAGATACGCAGTATTTT.

This chain links TRBV6-5 with TRBJ2-1; D not certain. CDR1 MNHEY and CDR2 SVGAGI come from the germline V gene. The CDR3 has 11 amino acids. With 10 bases removed from V and 6 bases from J, the gap between germline ends came to 10 bases. CDR3 DNA sequence: TGTGCCACCAAAGCCCGCAATGAGCAGTTCTTC. Protein sequence: CATKARNEQFF.

This rearrangement joins TRBV24-1 to TRBJ2-1, with 11 nucleotides matching TRBD2. The V and J ends lost 0 bases and 7 bases, in that order; junction bases with no gene match: 10. CDR3 length: 18 residues. The germline CDR1 and CDR2 sequences are KGHDR and SFDVKD. CDR3 sequence (DNA): TGTGCCACCAGTGATTTGGACAGGGCTTCTAGCGGGAGGAATGAGCAGTTCTTC. As protein: CATSDLDRASSGRNEQFF.

The chain couples TRBV7-2 to TRBJ2-1; 12 nucleotides agree with TRBD2. Germline trimming cut 5 bases from V and 11 bases from J; bases unmatched to any gene: 16. The length of the CDR3 is 17 residues. Per the germline V gene, CDR1 is SGHTA and CDR2 is FQGNSA. CDR3 DNA sequence: TGTGCCAGCAGCCCCCATGCGATTCTAGCGGGGGGGCTAAAGCAGTTCTTC. Its protein is CASSPHAILAGGLKQFF.

This sequence joins TRBV24-1 and TRBJ2-3; the D is unclear. V was pared by 2 bases and J by 8 bases, with 16 bases between. The germline CDR1 and CDR2 sequences are KGHDR and SFDVKD. This CDR3 comprises 15 residues. DNA of the CDR3: TGTGCCACCAGTGATTCTGGATCTGGTGTGGGTACGCAGTATTTT. Translating gives CATSDSGSGVGTQYF.

Only a few counts were recorded for this clone. This chain connects TRBV5-1 to TRBJ1-3; D ambiguous. Trimming left V 5 bases short and J 3 bases short, with 6 bases between. This CDR3 contains 12 residues. CDR1 is SGHRS, CDR2 YFSETQ, per germline. CDR3 DNA sequence: TGCGCCAGCAGTCGGGGTGGAAACACCATATATTTT. Encoded protein: CASSRGGNTIYF.

V gene TRBV7-2 combines with J gene TRBJ2-2; D perhaps matches TRBD2 (6 bases). The CDR3 is 16 residues long. CDR1 is SGHTA, CDR2 FQGNSA, per germline. The V and J ends lost 4 bases and 3 bases respectively, with 15 bases between them. The CDR3 sequence: CASSWGVGRDTGELFF. The CDR3 nucleotides are TGTGCCAGCAGCTGGGGGGTAGGGCGGGACACCGGGGAGCTGTTTTTT.

This chain connects TRBV3-1 (or the pseudogene TRBV3-2) to TRBJ2-3, with 8 bases aligning to TRBD2. With 0 bases clipped from V and 7 bases from J, the junction kept 6 bases outside the gene matches. The germline V gene has CDR1 LGHDT and CDR2 YNNKEL (reference sequence). CDR3 length: 15 residues. CDR3 DNA sequence: TGTGCCAGCAGCCAAGATGGGACTAGACCTCATACGCAGTATTTT. Its translation is CASSQDGTRPHTQYF.

The chain links TRBV10-1 to TRBJ1-1; 8 nucleotides line up with TRBD1. CDR3 length: 15 residues. The ends lost 6 bases at V and 3 bases at J; junction bases unmatched: 9. CDR1 WNHNN and CDR2 SYGVQD come from the germline V gene (reference sequence). As DNA, the CDR3 is TGCGCCAGCAGCCTAACCCGGGGACAGGACACTGAAGCTTTCTTT. Translating gives CASSLTRGQDTEAFF.

V usage is TRBV5-1 and J usage is TRBJ1-2, with 9 bases fitting TRBD1. CDR3 length equals 15 residues. The germline V gene encodes CDR1 SGHRS and CDR2 YFSETQ. The V gene end was trimmed by 5 bases and the J gene end by 5 bases; junction bases not matched to a gene: 10. The CDR3 sequence is CASSRDRDIGYGYTF. DNA for the CDR3: TGCGCCAGCAGTCGGGACAGGGATATTGGGTATGGCTACACCTTC. Complete variable domain (other parts from reference TRBV5-1 and TRBJ1-2): KAGVTQTPRYLIKTRGQQVTLSCSPISGHRSVSWYQQTPGQGLQFLFEYFSETQRNKGNFPGRFSGRQFSNSRSEMNVSTLELGDSALYLCASSRDRDIGYGYTFGSGTRLTVV.

This sequence joins TRBV23-1 and TRBJ1-4; the match to TRBD1 covers 12 bases. TRBV23-1 is filed as an ORF, its function uncertain. The V segment lost 3 bases and the J segment 2 bases; nucleotides outside the gene matches: 7. The length of the CDR3 is 18 residues. The chain's CDR3 is CASSQSSGTGGTNEKLFF. In DNA form, the CDR3 reads TGCGCCAGCAGTCAGAGCTCCGGGACAGGGGGCACTAATGAAAAACTGTTTTTT.

This chain uses TRBV3-1 (or the pseudogene TRBV3-2) with TRBJ2-3; TRBD1 or TRBD2 may be the D gene (5 bases each). Trimming took 0 bases from V and 2 from J, leaving 12 bases between them. The CDR3 sequence is 16 residues long. CDR1 and CDR2 from the germline V gene are LGHDT and YNNKEL (reference sequence). CDR3 residues: CASSQDGASLTDTQYF. CDR3 DNA sequence: TGTGCCAGCAGCCAAGATGGGGCTAGCCTCACAGATACGCAGTATTTT.

The chain couples TRBV6-5 to TRBJ2-5, with D tentatively TRBD1 (5 bases). V lost 5 bases to trimming and J lost 2 bases, with 9 bases between them. CDR3 size: 13 residues. Germline V gene lookup returns CDR1 MNHEY and CDR2 SVGAGI. The CDR3 region has the DNA TGTGCCAGCAGTCTTCGACAGCAAGAGACCCAGTACTTC. Translated, it gives CASSLRQQETQYF.

The V and J genes are TRBV5-8 and TRBJ2-1, with TRBD2 matching over 7 bases. The junction had 13 bases not matched to a gene; V was cut back by 5 bases and J by 5 bases. Germline V gives CDR1 SGHTS, CDR2 YDEGEE. The length of the CDR3 is 16 residues. The CDR3 is CASRISQREFNNEQFF. As DNA, the CDR3 is TGTGCCAGCAGAATAAGTCAGCGGGAATTTAACAATGAGCAGTTCTTC.

This chain uses TRBV2 with TRBJ2-2; D may be TRBD2 (5 bases). V lost 7 bases, J lost 0 bases, and 18 bases lay in between. Germline V CDR1 and CDR2: SNHLY, FYNNEI. CDR3 length: 17 residues. The CDR3 DNA sequence: TGTGCCAGCATACCCCTCAAGCGGCCATCGAACACCGGGGAGCTGTTTTTT. It translates to CASIPLKRPSNTGELFF.

The J gene is TRBJ1-1, the V gene TRBV20-1; D call uncertain. Germline CDR1 is DFQATT and CDR2 is SNEGSKA (reference sequence). This CDR3 region has 11 residues. V dropped 8 bases and J dropped 3 bases, with 10 bases sitting between them. CDR3 sequence reads: CSLRGYTEAFF. The DNA for the CDR3 is TGCAGTTTGCGAGGCTACACTGAAGCTTTCTTT.

The J gene is TRBJ2-7, the V gene TRBV9; D perhaps matches TRBD1 (7 bases). Trimming pared 0 bases from V and 5 bases from J, leaving 15 bases between. The CDR3 has 15 amino acids. Germline loops: CDR1 SGDLS, CDR2 YYNGEE. The CDR3 nucleotides read TGTGCCAGCAGCGTAGTTGCAGGGGGGTCTAACGAGCAGTACTTC. It specifies CASSVVAGGSNEQYF.

The chain links TRBV6-6 to TRBJ1-2, with 7 bases identical to TRBD1. The CDR3 runs to 16 residues. V gave up 6 bases and J gave up 8 bases; unmatched junction bases: 18. Germline values: CDR1 MNHNY, CDR2 SVGAGI (reference sequence). The CDR3 loop is CASSDGRDSSREGYTF. CDR3 nucleotide sequence: TGTGCCAGCAGCGACGGACGGGACAGCTCCCGGGAGGGCTACACCTTC.

This chain links TRBV29-1 with TRBJ2-5, with D uncertain. V was shortened by 7 bases and J by 5 bases, with 11 bases between the two germline ends. This CDR3 has 11 amino acids. CDR1 and CDR2 (germline): SQVTM, ANQGSEA. The DNA of the CDR3 is TGCAGCGGGCAGCTCCGGGAGACCCAGTACTTC. It specifies CSGQLRETQYF.